This T cell receptor beta chain was observed in a study of response to subunit inactivated influenza vaccine. Study conclusions and caveats: Few new T cells, the authors suggested, are recruited by each seasonal influenza vaccination.

The CDR3 contains 16 residues. CDR1 is SGDLS and CDR2 is YYNGEE in the germline V gene. V lost 0 bases and J lost 0, with 11 bases in between. On this clonotype: Its specificity is not known.

TCRdb passed the RT-PCR reads through MiXCR, listing each CDR3 protein once. The repertoire includes around 750,000 distinct CDR3 sequences, about 20% of them detected once, and 10% to 13% sits in the top ten. This TCR came from a man in his forties or fifties who received an inactivated influenza vaccine. The sample consisted of PBMCs from blood, taken more than 4 days after vaccination. This sequence joins TRBV9 and TRBJ2-3; D remains ambiguous. CDR3 residues: CASSVVETYSTDTQYF. Written as DNA, the CDR3 is TGTGCCAGCAGCGTAGTTGAGACATATAGCACAGATACGCAGTATTTT. Combining the CDR3 with reference TRBV9 and TRBJ2-3 gives the whole variable domain DSGVTQTPKHLITATGQRVTLRCSPRSGDLSVYWYQQSLDQGLQFLIQYYNGEERAKGNILERFSAQQFPDLHSELNLSSLELGDSALYFCASSVVETYSTDTQYFGPGTRLTVL.